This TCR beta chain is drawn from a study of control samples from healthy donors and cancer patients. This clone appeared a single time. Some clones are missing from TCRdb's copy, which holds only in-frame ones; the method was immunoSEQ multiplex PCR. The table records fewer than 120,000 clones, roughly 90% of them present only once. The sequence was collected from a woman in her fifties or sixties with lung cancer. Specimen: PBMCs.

The CDR3 region has the DNA TGTGCCAGCAGCCAAGATGGGGGACCAGGACTTCCCTACGAGCAGTACTTC. Protein sequence: CASSQDGGPGLPYEQYF. This chain uses TRBV14 with TRBJ2-7; TRBD1 or TRBD2 may be the D gene (5 bases each). Germline V lookup: CDR1 SGHDN, CDR2 FVKESK. V dropped 0 bases and J dropped 2 bases, with 17 bases sitting between them. This CDR3 spans 17 amino acids.